A selection of T cell receptor beta chains follows, all from one sample in a study of T-cell reconstitution after alpha-beta-depleted transplantation in children. In TCRdb, the PCR reads were re-called with MiXCR into one record per CDR3 protein. The table has about 1,000,000 distinct CDR3 sequences, about 30% seen once; the top ten hold roughly 31%. The source was PBMCs, mostly from graft donor cells, collected 360 days after TCRalphabeta/CD19-depleted stem cell transplant. Source of these receptors: a boy under two years old who had a stem cell transplant for SCID, so the T cells may come from the graft donor. Each CDR3 is given with its conserved first and last residue. Each record gives: D gene, V gene, clone size, CDR3 protein. D genes are given only for firm matches. Expanded clones are given a class, and other clones once, few, many or no size at all.

>.|TRBV7-3|few
CASSPTGGPSYEQYF
>.|TRBV7-6|once
CASSLLPEGEKLFF
>.|TRBV4-3|few
CASSQVRVAYPYEQYF
>TRBD1|TRBV5-1|.
CASGLWTGGGTEAFF
>.|TRBV5-1|few
CASTRLGDYEQYF
>.|TRBV7-2|few
CASPVEGNKDTDTQYF
>.|TRBV29-1|.
CSVENPGGPQHF
>TRBD1|TRBV20-1|.
CSGSDRVNQPQHF
>.|TRBV2|.
CASKKDEVRPSTEQFF
>TRBD2|TRBV12-5|.
CASGLAILGLAGKQPYNEQFF
>.|TRBV15|few
CATSSGAWTTSNEKLFF
>.|TRBV4-2|.
CASSQERSNEQFF
>.|TRBV15|.
CATSREVPVHEQFF
>.|TRBV18|.
CASSPRTSPMGELFF
>.|TRBV28|few
CASSIFRTPEGTQYF
>.|TRBV4-1|.
CASSRLAVNYGYTF